This TCR beta chain is drawn from a study of cytomegalovirus exposure and HLA in healthy donors. The V end lost 3 bases, the J end lost 0 bases, and 12 bases lay between the germline ends. This CDR3 has 17 residues. Germline V gives CDR1 LNHDA, CDR2 SQIVND (reference sequence). Comment on this clone: Its antigen remains unidentified.

PCR used 60 Vbeta primers and 13 Jbeta primers. TCRdb keeps only in-frame clones here, not all; method: immunoSEQ multiplex PCR. There are about 200,000 clones in the sample, with under 6.5% held by the top ten. Points from the study as a whole: The study listed approximately 160 cytomegalovirus-associated TCR beta chains. In a later analysis, TCR beta V- and J-gene trimming showed a link to a missense DCLRE1C variant. Sequencing likely produced, as an artifact, a cluster of highly shared sequence variants.

Input material: PBMCs. This receptor was obtained from a young man in good health and CMV-seronegative. This chain connects TRBV19 to TRBJ2-6; no clear D. The CDR3 DNA sequence: TGTGCCAGTAGTATTCTCGGCGACAACTCTGGGGCCAACGTCCTGACTTTC. It codes for CASSILGDNSGANVLTF.